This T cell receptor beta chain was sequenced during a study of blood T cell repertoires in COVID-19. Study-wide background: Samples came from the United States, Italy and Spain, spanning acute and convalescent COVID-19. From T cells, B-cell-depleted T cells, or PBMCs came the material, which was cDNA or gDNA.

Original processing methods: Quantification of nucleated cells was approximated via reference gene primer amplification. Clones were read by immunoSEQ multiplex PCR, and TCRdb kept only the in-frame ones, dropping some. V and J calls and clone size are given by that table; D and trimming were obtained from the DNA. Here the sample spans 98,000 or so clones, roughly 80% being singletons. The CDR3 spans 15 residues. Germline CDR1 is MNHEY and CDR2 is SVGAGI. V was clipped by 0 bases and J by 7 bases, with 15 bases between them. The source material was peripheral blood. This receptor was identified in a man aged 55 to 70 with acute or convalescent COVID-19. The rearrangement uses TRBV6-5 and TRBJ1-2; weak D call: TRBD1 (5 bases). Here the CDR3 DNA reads TGTGCCAGCAGTTACTCGAACGGGGGACTCTTTGGCTACACCTTC. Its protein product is CASSYSNGGLFGYTF.